A selection of T cell receptor beta chains follows, all from one sample in a study of breast tumors, draining lymph nodes, adjacent tissues. TCRdb ran MiXCR on the multiplex PCR reads and lists one entry per CDR3 protein. The table has roughly 19,000 distinct CDR3 sequences, 50% seen once. What was sequenced was breast tumor tissue. These receptor sequences come from a female donor with breast cancer. Some clones in this sample may be carry-over from other donors' samples. CDR3s include the opening cysteine and the closing phenylalanine or tryptophan. D genes are given only for firm matches. A clone size is listed for some rows: how often the clone was seen (once, few, many), or a class if it is expanded.

d_call | clone_size | j_call | v_call | cdr3_aa | cdr3_nt
- | few | TRBJ1-6 | TRBV13 | CASSLRQGNSPLHF | TGTGCCAGCAGCTTAAGGCAGGGCAATTCACCCCTCCACTTT
TRBD1 | - | TRBJ1-5 | TRBV7-8 | CASSLLGQGGVQPQHF | TGTGCCAGCAGCTTACTGGGACAGGGCGGAGTTCAGCCCCAGCATTTT
TRBD2 | - | TRBJ2-5 | TRBV7-2 | CASSLVETSIRVGETQYF | TGTGCCAGCAGCTTAGTGGAGACTAGCATCCGGGTGGGGGAGACCCAGTACTTC
- | - | TRBJ1-2 | TRBV24-1 | CATSDLRTDYGYTF | TGTGCCACCAGTGATTTAAGGACAGACTATGGCTACACCTTC
TRBD2 | many | TRBJ2-7 | TRBV28 | CASSEAGTSGRVEQYF | TGTGCCAGCAGTGAAGCCGGGACTAGCGGGAGGGTTGAGCAGTACTTC
TRBD2 | - | TRBJ2-7 | TRBV20-1 | CSATPTSGRGYEQYF | TGCAGTGCGACCCCTACTAGCGGGAGAGGATACGAGCAGTACTTC
TRBD2 | medium-sized | TRBJ2-5 | TRBV20-1 | CSARGLAGTAQETQYF | TGCAGTGCTAGAGGACTAGCGGGAACCGCCCAAGAGACCCAGTACTTC
TRBD2 | once | TRBJ2-3 | TRBV20-1 | CSARAITGTSRTDTQYF | TGCAGTGCTAGGGCGATAACGGGGACTAGCCGCACAGATACGCAGTATTTT
- | - | TRBJ2-3 | TRBV18 | CASPPGTSVTDTQYF | TGTGCCAGCCCACCCGGGACAAGCGTCACAGATACGCAGTATTTT
TRBD2 | medium-sized | TRBJ2-5 | TRBV6-1 | CATGTSGDQETQYF | TGTGCCACCGGGACTAGCGGGGACCAAGAGACCCAGTACTTC
- | many | TRBJ2-3 | TRBV18 | CASSPQTADTQYF | TGTGCCAGCTCACCTCAGACCGCAGATACGCAGTATTTT
TRBD1 | many | TRBJ1-5 | TRBV30 | CAWSPQTGTGWGQPQHF | TGTGCCTGGAGTCCCCAGACCGGGACAGGGTGGGGTCAGCCCCAGCATTTT
- | many | TRBJ1-2 | TRBV7-2 | CASSSRMGGFYGYTF | TGTGCCAGCAGCTCCAGGATGGGGGGTTTCTATGGCTACACCTTC
- | - | TRBJ1-5 | TRBV7-2 | CASSLGILSTDTQHF | TGTGCCAGCAGCTTAGGGATACTAAGCACGGACACGCAGCATTTT
- | - | TRBJ1-6 | TRBV6-1 | CASTEGANSPLHF | TGTGCCAGCACCGAAGGGGCAAATTCACCCCTCCACTTT
- | many | TRBJ1-4 | TRBV25-1 | CASSGLNNEKLFF | TGTGCCAGCAGTGGGCTGAATAATGAAAAACTGTTTTTT
- | many | TRBJ2-7 | TRBV6-1 | CASSEAWRGLYEQYF | TGTGCCAGCAGTGAAGCGTGGAGGGGGCTGTACGAGCAGTACTTC
- | - | TRBJ1-2 | TRBV29-1 | CSVKQSYGYTF | TGCAGCGTTAAACAGTCGTATGGCTACACCTTC
- | many | TRBJ2-2 | TRBV6-1 | CASSEAADTGELFF | TGTGCCAGCAGTGAAGCAGCGGACACCGGGGAGCTGTTTTTT
TRBD2 | - | TRBJ2-3 | TRBV2 | CASTVGLAGGEDTQYF | TGTGCCAGCACGGTAGGACTAGCGGGAGGAGAGGATACGCAGTATTTT
TRBD2 | many | TRBJ2-3 | TRBV20-1 | CSANPVGGWAGGGMSTDTQYF | TGCAGTGCTAACCCCGTTGGGGGCTGGGCGGGAGGAGGGATGAGCACAGATACGCAGTATTTT
- | once | TRBJ1-4 | TRBV19 | CASSSPGSPTNERLFF | TGTGCCAGTAGTAGTCCGGGAAGCCCAACTAATGAGAGACTGTTTTTT
- | many | TRBJ2-5 | TRBV7-9 | CASSLVGVGETQYF | TGTGCCAGCAGCTTAGTAGGGGTAGGGGAGACCCAGTACTTC